The 2 T cell receptor beta chains in this list originate from one sample, sequenced in a study of sequential checkpoint blockade in melanoma. Assay used: immunoSEQ multiplex PCR; TCRdb lists only in-frame clones, some missing. The sample consists of about 40,000 clones, about nine tenths of them appearing once. The treatment was: randomized to nivolumab then ipilimumab (arm A) or the reverse (arm B). The sequencing used CD8+ T cells sorted from blood (inferred from file names), collected from a patient given nivolumab and ipilimumab in sequence. The receptors stem from a human donor with melanoma.

The chain uses TRBV27 and TRBJ1-1, with D maybe TRBD1 (6 bases). V was clipped by 2 bases and J by 5 bases, with 15 bases between them. This CDR3 contains 15 residues. The germline gives CDR1 MNHEY, CDR2 SMNVEV (reference sequence). The CDR3 bases are TGTGCCAGCAGTTTAGGGGGACATTCGGGGACTGAAGCTTTCTTT. It specifies CASSLGGHSGTEAFF.

The chain recombines TRBV10-3 with TRBJ1-2; 8 nucleotides agree with TRBD1. CDR1 ENHRY and CDR2 SYGVKD come from the germline V gene. With 2 bases clipped from V and 10 bases from J, the junction kept 6 bases outside the gene matches. The CDR3 contains 13 residues. The CDR3 coding sequence is TGTGCCATCAGTGAGACAGGGGGAAGATACTACACCTTC. It translates to CAISETGGRYYTF.